Following are 21 T cell receptor beta chains from one sample sequenced in a study of T-cell reconstitution after alpha-beta-depleted transplantation in children. A library of TCRbeta sequences, prepared with unique molecular identifiers, was generated. TCRdb called the PCR reads again in MiXCR, with one record for every CDR3 protein. This table has some 500,000 distinct CDR3 sequences, 15% to 20% appearing once. The sequencing used PBMCs from the stem cell graft donor, collected from the stem cell graft. These TCRs come from a human donor who donated a stem cell graft to a child with acute lymphoblastic leukemia.

This chain links TRBV7-2 with TRBJ2-1, with unresolved D. The CDR3 loop spans 16 amino acids. Per the germline V gene, CDR1 is SGHTA and CDR2 is FQGNSA. The V end was cut by 6 bases, the J end by 10 bases, with 25 bases between. The chain's CDR3 is CASRRGKLPVTSEQFF. The CDR3 region has the DNA TGTGCCAGCAGGCGAGGAAAGCTACCGGTAACAAGCGAGCAGTTCTTC.

CDR3 bases: TGTGCCAGCAGTCTAGGGGCCGGGGTGCTGGAGACCCAGTACTTC. Protein product: CASSLGAGVLETQYF. The V and J genes are TRBV7-2 and TRBJ2-5, with D perhaps TRBD1 or TRBD2 (5 bases each). V gave up 6 bases and J gave up 5 bases, with 19 bases separating them. The CDR3 is 15 amino acids. Germline values: CDR1 SGHTA, CDR2 FQGNSA.

The chain combines TRBV29-1 with TRBJ2-3; D gene unclear. With 0 bases removed from V and 6 bases from J, the gap between germline ends came to 10 bases. Germline values: CDR1 SQVTM, CDR2 ANQGSEA. The CDR3 has 13 amino acids. CDR3 region: CSVEDPLGDTQYF. For the CDR3, the DNA is TGCAGCGTTGAAGATCCGCTAGGGGATACGCAGTATTTT.

This clonotype was counted between two and nine times. The V call is TRBV20-1, the J call TRBJ1-1, with D possibly being TRBD1 (5 bases). This CDR3 is built from 16 residues. Per germline, CDR1 DFQATT and CDR2 SNEGSKA (reference sequence). Trimming removed 3 bases at V and 0 bases at J, with 17 bases between. The CDR3 reads CSARGSGPGMNTEAFF. The DNA for the CDR3 is TGCAGTGCTAGGGGGTCGGGGCCCGGTATGAACACTGAAGCTTTCTTT.

The chain recombines TRBV7-2 with TRBJ2-4; no firm D call. The germline CDR1 and CDR2 sequences are SGHTA and FQGNSA. V dropped 1 base and J dropped 4 bases, with 8 bases sitting between them. CDR3 size: 14 residues. This chain's CDR3 is CASSLDRRKNIQYF. The CDR3 bases are TGTGCCAGCAGCTTAGACCGGAGAAAAAACATTCAGTACTTC.

There are a few counts of this clonotype. The CDR3 spells CASSSYEGQGSREQYF. CDR3 bases: TGCGCCAGCAGCTCCTACGAGGGACAGGGTTCTCGAGAGCAGTACTTC. The chain links TRBV5-1 to TRBJ2-7; 9 bases match TRBD1. The CDR3 sequence is 16 residues long. J gave up 7 bases and V 3 bases, and 14 bases lay outside the gene matches. In germline, CDR1 is SGHRS, CDR2 YFSETQ. The complete variable domain, with remaining parts taken from reference TRBV5-1 and TRBJ2-7, reads KAGVTQTPRYLIKTRGQQVTLSCSPISGHRSVSWYQQTPGQGLQFLFEYFSETQRNKGNFPGRFSGRQFSNSRSEMNVSTLELGDSALYLCASSSYEGQGSREQYFGPGTRLTVT.

This clonotype was counted only a few times. This chain links TRBV5-1 with TRBJ2-5; 8 bases map to TRBD2. This CDR3 contains 13 residues. V lost 4 bases, J lost 5 bases, and 4 bases stayed unmatched. Germline CDR1 and CDR2: SGHRS and YFSETQ. The CDR3 sequence is CASSPRLAETQYF. DNA of the CDR3: TGCGCCAGCAGCCCTCGACTAGCGGAGACCCAGTACTTC.

This clonotype has more than one count but fewer than ten. CDR3 in DNA: TGTGCCAGCAGCCCACCGTTAACGTGGGAGACAGATACGCAGTATTTT. Its protein product is CASSPPLTWETDTQYF. The gene calls are TRBV5-6 and TRBJ2-3, with D perhaps TRBD2 (5 bases). Germline lookup yields CDR1 SGHDT and CDR2 YYEEEE. The CDR3 consists of 16 residues. The ends were cut back, 4 bases at V and 3 bases at J, with 18 bases in the middle.

This clonotype was seen a few times. J is TRBJ2-7 and V is TRBV13; weak D call: TRBD1 (5 bases). The V end lost 5 bases, the J end lost 3 bases, and 14 bases lay between the germline ends. The CDR3 is 14 residues long. The germline V gene encodes CDR1 PRHDT and CDR2 FYEKMQ (reference sequence). CDR3 in DNA: TGTGCCAGCAGCCACAGGAGTTACATCTACGAGCAGTACTTC. Translating it yields CASSHRSYIYEQYF.

In this sample, this clonotype turned up a few times. The chain recombines TRBV29-1 with TRBJ2-7; maybe TRBD2 (6 bases). The CDR3 is made up of 14 amino acids. Germline V gene sequence: CDR1 SQVTM, CDR2 ANQGSEA. The V and J ends lost 4 bases and 7 bases respectively, with 20 bases between them. CDR3 sequence: CSVVGGTGLGEQYF. The CDR3 DNA is TGCAGCGTTGTCGGCGGGACGGGGCTAGGGGAGCAGTACTTC.

V and J are TRBV10-3 and TRBJ1-5, with D tentatively TRBD1 (6 bases). CDR1 and CDR2 from the germline V gene are ENHRY and SYGVKD. The CDR3 is 15 residues long. Between the trimmed V and J ends, which lost 0 bases and 6 bases, there was a span of 12 bases. Here the CDR3 reads CAISESNRVSQPQHF. The CDR3 bases are TGTGCCATCAGTGAGTCGAACAGGGTTTCTCAGCCCCAGCATTTT.

The CDR3 DNA is TGTGCCAGCAGTAGGGGCTACACCGGGGAGCTGTTTTTT. Translation: CASSRGYTGELFF. J is TRBJ2-2 and V is TRBV12-3 or TRBV12-4, with a tentative D call TRBD1 (5 bases). Trimming left V 5 bases short and J 3 bases short, with 7 bases between. The CDR3 sequence is 13 residues long.

The chain carries TRBV5-1 and TRBJ2-1, with no clear D. CDR3 length: 15 residues. V lost 0 bases to trimming and J lost 0 bases, with 7 bases between them. Germline values: CDR1 SGHRS, CDR2 YFSETQ. The chain's CDR3 is CASSLGPVSYNEQFF. Written as DNA, the CDR3 is TGCGCCAGCAGCTTGGGACCCGTCTCCTACAATGAGCAGTTCTTC.

The rearrangement uses TRBV2 and TRBJ2-3; 9 bases are shared with TRBD2. CDR1 and CDR2 from the germline V gene are SNHLY and FYNNEI. V trimming: 2 bases; J trimming: 10 bases; junction bases outside the gene matches: 7. The CDR3 sequence is 14 residues long. This CDR3 is CASSEFPRLAAQYF. CDR3 DNA: TGTGCCAGCAGTGAATTCCCAAGACTAGCGGCGCAGTATTTT.

The chain is built from TRBV12-3 or TRBV12-4 and TRBJ2-1; 10 bases line up with TRBD1. This CDR3 is 16 amino acids long. V was clipped by 6 bases and J by 5 bases; unmatched bases: 10. The CDR3 here is CASSPRRGQGHNEQFF. The CDR3 DNA reads TGTGCCAGCAGCCCAAGGCGGGGACAGGGGCACAATGAGCAGTTCTTC.

The rearrangement links TRBV9 to TRBJ1-3; no clear D gene. CDR3 length equals 15 residues. CDR1 and CDR2 from the germline V gene are SGDLS and YYNGEE. V was clipped by 0 bases and J by 1 base, with 8 bases between them. CDR3: CASSVDQGSGNTIYF. CDR3 bases: TGTGCCAGCAGCGTAGATCAAGGATCTGGAAACACCATATATTTT.

This clonotype was recorded a few times. V usage is TRBV20-1 and J usage is TRBJ2-1; TRBD2 agrees at 13 bases. This CDR3 spans 17 amino acids. With V trimmed by 0 bases and J by 6 bases, 8 bases remained unmatched. Germline V CDR1 and CDR2: DFQATT, SNEGSKA (reference sequence). This CDR3 is CSAREPGLAGSSNEQFF. The DNA of the CDR3 is TGCAGTGCTAGAGAACCGGGACTAGCGGGGAGCAGCAATGAGCAGTTCTTC.

This rearrangement joins TRBV12-3 or TRBV12-4 to TRBJ1-1; possible D gene TRBD1, 6 bases. The CDR3 has 13 residues. With 6 bases removed from V and 4 bases from J, the gap between germline ends came to 12 bases. The CDR3 region is CASSTQGSTEAFF. CDR3 nucleotide sequence: TGTGCCAGCAGCACACAGGGTTCCACTGAAGCTTTCTTT.

The chain recombines TRBV2 with TRBJ2-2, with 11 positions matching TRBD2. The trim removed 3 bases at V and 6 bases at J, leaving 9 bases unmatched. The CDR3 is made up of 17 amino acids. The germline gives CDR1 SNHLY, CDR2 FYNNEI. CDR3 protein: CASSEILAGVRAGELFF. For the CDR3, the DNA is TGTGCCAGCAGTGAGATACTAGCGGGAGTGAGGGCCGGGGAGCTGTTTTTT.

This clonotype was picked up a small number of times. The chain uses TRBV29-1 and TRBJ2-1, with D hard to call. Germline V gene sequence: CDR1 SQVTM, CDR2 ANQGSEA. Trimming left V 7 bases short and J 14 bases short, with 15 bases between. This CDR3 spans 10 amino acids. In DNA, the CDR3 is TGCAGCGCCGTTGGACGCTGGGAGTTCTTC. Protein: CSAVGRWEFF.

This clonotype occurred a few times. The rearrangement links TRBV27 to TRBJ2-7; 11 bases match TRBD2. Per germline, CDR1 MNHEY and CDR2 SMNVEV (reference sequence). Trimming took 6 bases from V and 0 from J; bases not matched to a gene: 4. The CDR3 spans 15 residues. Here the CDR3 DNA reads TGTGCCAGCAGACGGGGACTAGCGGCCTCCTACGAGCAGTACTTC. Its translation is CASRRGLAASYEQYF.